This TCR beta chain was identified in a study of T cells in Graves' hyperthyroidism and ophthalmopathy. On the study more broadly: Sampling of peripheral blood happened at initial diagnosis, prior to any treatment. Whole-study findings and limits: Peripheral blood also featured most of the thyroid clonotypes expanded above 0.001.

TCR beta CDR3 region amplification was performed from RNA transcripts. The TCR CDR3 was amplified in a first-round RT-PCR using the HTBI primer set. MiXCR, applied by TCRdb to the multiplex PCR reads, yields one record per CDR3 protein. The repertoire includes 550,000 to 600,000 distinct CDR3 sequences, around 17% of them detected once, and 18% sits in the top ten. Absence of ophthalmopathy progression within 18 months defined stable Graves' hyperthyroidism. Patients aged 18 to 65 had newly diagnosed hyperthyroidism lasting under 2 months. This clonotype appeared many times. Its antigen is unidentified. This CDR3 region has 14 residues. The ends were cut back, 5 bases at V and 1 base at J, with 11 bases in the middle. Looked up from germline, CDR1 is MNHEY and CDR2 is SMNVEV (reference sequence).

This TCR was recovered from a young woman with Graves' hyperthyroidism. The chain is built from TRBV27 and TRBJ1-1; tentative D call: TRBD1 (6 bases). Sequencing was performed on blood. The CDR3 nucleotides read TGTGCCAGCAGTCCGAGGACAGCGAACACTGAAGCTTTCTTT. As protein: CASSPRTANTEAFF.